The next 19 T cell receptor beta chains were all read from a single sample in a study of low-dose radiotherapy and immunotherapy resistance in tumors. Time point reported: after trial treatment. Treatment of the sample: LDRT plus nivolumab, ipilimumab, low-dose cyclophosphamide and aspirin (RACIN trial). Primers targeting TRAV and TRBV primed first-strand cDNA, covering alpha and beta chains. TCR amplification involved about 20 PCR cycles with a constant-region primer and V-primer adapter. TCRdb reanalysed the reads using MiXCR and keeps one entry per CDR3 protein. Altogether 80,000 or so distinct CDR3 sequences are present, less than 20% being singletons, with the ten largest covering approximately 1.5%. The material sequenced was PBMCs, taken after low-dose radiotherapy plus immunotherapy. The receptors derive from a male donor with prostate cancer.

This chain connects TRBV3-1 to TRBJ2-1, with 8 bases that match TRBD2. CDR1 and CDR2 (germline): LGHDT, YNNKEL (reference sequence). The CDR3 covers 16 residues. V shed 2 bases, J shed 4 bases, and the junction held 7 bases outside the gene matches. CDR3: CASSQRLAFGYNEQFF. The DNA of the CDR3 is TGTGCCAGCAGCCAACGACTAGCGTTTGGTTACAATGAGCAGTTCTTC.

The chain has TRBV30 and TRBJ2-1; TRBD2 matches 8 bases. The CDR3 length is 15 residues. Germline V gene lookup returns CDR1 GTSNPN and CDR2 SVGIG (reference sequence). Germline trimming cut 5 bases from V and 0 bases from J; bases unmatched to any gene: 6. The CDR3 sequence is CAWDISGSSYNEQFF. The CDR3 DNA sequence: TGTGCCTGGGATATAAGCGGGAGCTCCTACAATGAGCAGTTCTTC.

This clonotype was detected many times. The chain employs TRBV12-3 or TRBV12-4 and TRBJ2-2, with D hard to call. The CDR3 loop spans 13 amino acids. V dropped 3 bases and J dropped 5 bases, with 7 bases sitting between them. CDR3 DNA sequence: TGTGCCAGCAGTTTCGGACGAACCGGGGAGCTGTTTTTT. This sequence encodes CASSFGRTGELFF.

The J gene is TRBJ2-1, the V gene TRBV10-3, with 9 bases matching TRBD1. Germline CDR1 and CDR2: ENHRY and SYGVKD. CDR3 size: 13 residues. V gave up 10 bases and J gave up 5 bases; unmatched junction bases: 6. DNA for the CDR3: TGTGCCACGAGTGACAGGGGGGACAATGAGCAGTTCTTC. As protein: CATSDRGDNEQFF.

This clonotype was observed many times. This chain joins TRBV20-1 and TRBJ2-6, with 8 nucleotides matching TRBD2. Germline V gene sequence: CDR1 DFQATT, CDR2 SNEGSKA (reference sequence). The junction had 11 bases not matched to a gene; V was cut back by 3 bases and J by 1 base. The CDR3 is made up of 18 amino acids. CDR3 amino acids: CSASGRSGSRSGANVLTF. The CDR3 DNA follows: TGCAGTGCTAGTGGTCGGAGCGGGAGCCGTTCTGGGGCCAACGTCCTGACTTTC.

In this sample, this clonotype turned up once. This rearrangement joins TRBV28 to TRBJ2-7, with a possible D match to TRBD2 (5 bases). CDR1 and CDR2 (germline): MDHEN, SYDVKM. Trimming took off 1 base at V and 0 bases at J, with 10 bases between the two ends. The CDR3 spans 15 residues. As DNA, the CDR3 is TGTGCCAGCAGTTTATTCCCCGCGGGCTCCTACGAGCAGTACTTC. This translates into CASSLFPAGSYEQYF.

This clonotype has at least ten counts. The genes are TRBV20-1 and TRBJ2-3; D is perhaps TRBD2 (7 bases). V lost 3 bases and J 5 bases, leaving 12 bases between the germline ends. This CDR3 is built from 13 residues. Germline V gene lookup returns CDR1 DFQATT and CDR2 SNEGSKA (reference sequence). DNA for the CDR3: TGCAGTGCTAGTAGGGGGACTAAAGATACGCAGTATTTT. Translating it yields CSASRGTKDTQYF.

The chain is built from TRBV5-1 and TRBJ2-5; TRBD2 is a possible D gene (5 bases). The CDR3 is 14 residues long. In germline, CDR1 is SGHRS, CDR2 YFSETQ. With 3 bases removed from V and 3 bases from J, the gap between germline ends came to 12 bases. CDR3 sequence (DNA): TGCGCCAGCAGCTCCCCGCGGGTTAAAGAGACCCAGTACTTC. It translates to CASSSPRVKETQYF.

Note on this clonotype: A far larger clone is one nucleotide away, so this likely arose from a read error. The chain employs TRBV29-1 and TRBJ2-4, with 10 positions matching TRBD2. From germline, CDR1 is SQVTM and CDR2 ANQGSEA. The CDR3 sequence is 16 residues long. The V segment lost 0 bases and the J segment 13 bases; nucleotides outside the gene matches: 15. CDR3 residues: CSVEDRSSGRAKEQYF. CDR3 coding DNA: TGCAGCGTTGAAGATCGGTCGAGCGGGAGGGCCAAGGAGCAGTACTTC.

The table lists this clonotype with many counts. This rearrangement joins TRBV29-1 to TRBJ2-5, with a weak D call TRBD2 (5 bases). This CDR3 is built from 11 residues. The germline gives CDR1 SQVTM, CDR2 ANQGSEA. V lost 4 bases and J lost 3, with 6 bases in between. The chain's CDR3 is CSVAGEETQYF. The CDR3 DNA follows: TGCAGCGTTGCCGGGGAAGAGACCCAGTACTTC. Full variable domain (missing parts from reference TRBV29-1 and TRBJ2-5): SAVISQKPSRDICQRGTSLTIQCQVDSQVTMMFWYRQQPGQSLTLIATANQGSEATYESGFVIDKFPISRPNLTFSTLTVSNMSPEDSSIYLCSVAGEETQYFGPGTRLLVL.

The table lists this clonotype with many counts. The V gene is TRBV28, the J gene TRBJ1-6, with a possible D match to TRBD1 (5 bases). This CDR3 comprises 12 residues. V was cut by 6 bases and J by 13 bases, with 13 bases left in between. Germline-derived CDR1 and CDR2 are MDHEN and SYDVKM. This chain's CDR3 is CASRLAGSPLHF. The CDR3 coding sequence is TGTGCCAGCAGGCTAGCAGGGTCCCCCCTCCACTTT. The entire variable domain, with the rest obtained from reference TRBV28 and TRBJ1-6, is as follows: DVKVTQSSRYLVKRTGEKVFLECVQDMDHENMFWYRQDPGLGLRLIYFSYDVKMKEKGDIPEGYSVSREKKERFSLILESASTNQTSMYLCASRLAGSPLHFGNGTRLTVT.

This clonotype has at least ten counts. The CDR3 bases are TGTGCCAGCAGTTACTCGGACAGGAAGGTGGAAAAACTGTTTTTT. Translated, it gives CASSYSDRKVEKLFF. The rearrangement uses TRBV6-2 or TRBV6-3 and TRBJ1-4; 7 bases agree with TRBD1. The CDR3 covers 15 residues. Germline trimming cut 0 bases from V and 8 bases from J; bases unmatched to any gene: 6. The V gene's germline CDR1 is MNHEY and CDR2 SVGEGT.

This clonotype has a count of ten or more. V is TRBV2 and J is TRBJ2-1; 8 bases are shared with TRBD2. CDR1 and CDR2 from the germline V gene are SNHLY and FYNNEI. V was pared by 5 bases and J by 7 bases, with 10 bases of the junction left unmatched. CDR3 size: 15 residues. This CDR3 is CASSQTGRGGNEQFF. CDR3 bases: TGTGCCAGCAGTCAAACCGGGAGGGGGGGGAATGAGCAGTTCTTC.

This clonotype was seen repeatedly, ten times or more. The rearrangement uses TRBV24-1 and TRBJ2-1; a weak D match, TRBD1 (6 bases). Germline loops: CDR1 KGHDR, CDR2 SFDVKD. The V end lost 9 bases, the J end lost 0 bases, and 14 bases lay between the germline ends. The CDR3 runs 15 residues. CDR3 bases: TGTGCCACCTCGGGGCAGGGGAGCTCCTACAATGAGCAGTTCTTC. Its protein product is CATSGQGSSYNEQFF.

This clonotype was seen at least ten times. The V call is TRBV19, the J call TRBJ1-5; D may be TRBD1 (5 bases). Per germline, CDR1 LNHDA and CDR2 SQIVND (reference sequence). V was clipped by 7 bases and J by 4 bases, with 20 bases between them. The CDR3 has 16 amino acids. Written as DNA, the CDR3 is TGTGCCAGTACCCCCATGGTTGGGACGCCTAATCAGCCCCAGCATTTT. Encoded protein: CASTPMVGTPNQPQHF.

This clonotype was seen repeatedly, ten times or more. The CDR3 protein is CASSLGTSGGSSTDTQYF. Written as DNA, the CDR3 is TGTGCCAGCAGCCTCGGGACTAGCGGGGGTTCTAGCACAGATACGCAGTATTTT. V is TRBV9 and J is TRBJ2-3, with TRBD2 matching over 14 bases. V was pared by 4 bases and J by 0 bases, with 7 bases of the junction left unmatched. The CDR3 consists of 18 residues. Germline-derived CDR1 and CDR2 are SGDLS and YYNGEE.

As to this clonotype: This is likely an artifact of a read error, given a far larger clone one base away. J is TRBJ2-3 and V is TRBV2, with D perhaps TRBD2 (6 bases). The CDR3 extends over 17 amino acids. V lost 6 bases to trimming and J lost 0 bases, with 19 bases between them. Germline CDR1 is SNHLY and CDR2 is FYNNEI. DNA for the CDR3: TGTGCCAGCAGCTCAGCGGCCGGGACTCCGAGCACAGATACGCAGTATTTT. Translating it yields CASSSAAGTPSTDTQYF.

This clonotype was detected many times. The V call is TRBV5-1, the J call TRBJ2-7; D is perhaps TRBD2 (6 bases). The germline gives CDR1 SGHRS, CDR2 YFSETQ. Trimming shortened V by 4 bases and J by 4 bases, and 18 bases separated the two germline ends. The CDR3 is 15 residues long. CDR3 nucleotides: TGCGCCAGCAGCCCGAGACTAGGGGAGAGTTACGAGCAGTACTTC. It translates to CASSPRLGESYEQYF.

This clonotype was seen ten or more times. CDR3 sequence: CASSSKTSELAKNIQYF. The CDR3 bases are TGTGCCAGCAGTTCAAAGACTAGCGAGTTAGCCAAAAACATTCAGTACTTC. The chain has TRBV12-3 or TRBV12-4 and TRBJ2-4; 8 positions match TRBD2. The ends lost 4 bases at V and 0 bases at J; junction bases unmatched: 8. CDR3 size: 17 residues.